This T cell receptor (beta chain) was sequenced in a study of CD8 T cells in ankylosing spondylitis. Notes on the study in general: Characteristic, it appeared, of ankylosing spondylitis blood was a TCR beta motif of about eight highly homologous variants. Matched synovial fluid from ankylosing spondylitis patients was reported to be enriched for disease-linked clones. Certain motif variants had earlier appeared in reactive arthritis synovial fluid and blood.

The CDR3 is 15 amino acids. Trimming at V came to 6 bases and at J to 0 bases, leaving 5 bases not matched to a gene. From germline, CDR1 is SEHNR and CDR2 FQNEAQ (reference sequence). MiXCR, applied by TCRdb to the 5' RACE reads, yields one record per CDR3 protein. Here the sample spans 500,000 to 650,000 distinct CDR3 sequences, approximately 5.3% being singletons. In its sample, this clonotype was seen many times. Antigen: not known. The chain carries TRBV7-9 and TRBJ2-1; 7 bases fit TRBD2. Specimen: blood, either unsorted or a sorted T cell fraction (not recorded which). The source of this sequence is a male donor with ankylosing spondylitis. CDR3: CASSHGRYSYNEQFF. CDR3 bases: TGTGCCAGCAGTCACGGGAGGTACTCCTACAATGAGCAGTTCTTC.